The T cell receptor beta chain described here comes from a study of shared clonotypes between healthy human individuals. Looking at the study overall: Sampling drew on donors who were a couple of women and a few men aged 18 to 49.

A deep-level run was used for the assay. An even split of each subset's genomic DNA across several immunoSEQ plates was performed. This table comes from immunoSEQ multiplex PCR, and its TCRdb copy is limited to in-frame clones, with some not included. This sample yields about 600,000 clones, of which more than 95% are seen a single time; approximately 0.057% belongs to the top ten. Concerning this clone: Different DNA sequences within this sample yield the same CDR3.

Germline values: CDR1 LNHDA, CDR2 SQIVND (reference sequence). The V and J ends lost 3 bases and 1 base respectively, with 5 bases between them. The CDR3 contains 13 residues. The rearrangement joins TRBV19 to TRBJ2-3; D gene unclear. The receptor's source is a woman aged 25 to 45 in good health. Source material: naive CD4+ T cells sorted from blood. The subset: CD45RA+ positively selected. The CDR3 region is CASSIQGTDTQYF. The CDR3 DNA reads as TGTGCCAGTAGTATCCAGGGCACAGATACGCAGTATTTT.